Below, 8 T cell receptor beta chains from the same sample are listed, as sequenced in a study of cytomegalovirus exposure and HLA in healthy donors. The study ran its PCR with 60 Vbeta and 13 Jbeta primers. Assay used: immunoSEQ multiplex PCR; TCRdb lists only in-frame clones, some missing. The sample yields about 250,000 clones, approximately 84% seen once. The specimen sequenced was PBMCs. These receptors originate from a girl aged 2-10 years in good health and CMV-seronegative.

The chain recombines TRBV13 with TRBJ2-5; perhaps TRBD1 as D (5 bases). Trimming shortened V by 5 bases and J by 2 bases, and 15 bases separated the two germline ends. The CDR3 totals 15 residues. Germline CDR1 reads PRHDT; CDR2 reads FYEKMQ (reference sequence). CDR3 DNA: TGTGCCAGCAGCAAACAGGTATTCAAGCAAGAGACCCAGTACTTC. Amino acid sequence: CASSKQVFKQETQYF.

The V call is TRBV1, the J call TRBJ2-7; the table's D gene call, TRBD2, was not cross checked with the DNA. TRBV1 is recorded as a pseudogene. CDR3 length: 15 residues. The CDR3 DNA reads TGCACCCGTGGACTAGCGGGAGTCAGTTCCCACGAGCAGTACTTC. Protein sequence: CTRGLAGVSSHEQYF.

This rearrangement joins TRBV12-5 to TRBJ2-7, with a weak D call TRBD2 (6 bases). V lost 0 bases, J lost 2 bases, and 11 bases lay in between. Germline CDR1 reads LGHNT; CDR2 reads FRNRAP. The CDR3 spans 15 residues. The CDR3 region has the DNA TGTGCTAGTGGTTTGGTAGGAGGGTTGGCCTACGAGCAGTACTTC. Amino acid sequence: CASGLVGGLAYEQYF.

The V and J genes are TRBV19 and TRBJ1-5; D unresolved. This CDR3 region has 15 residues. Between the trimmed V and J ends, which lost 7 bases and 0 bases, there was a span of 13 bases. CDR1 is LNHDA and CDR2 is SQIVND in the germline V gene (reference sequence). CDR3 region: CASNYQAYSNQPQHF. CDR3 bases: TGTGCCAGTAATTACCAGGCCTATAGCAATCAGCCCCAGCATTTT. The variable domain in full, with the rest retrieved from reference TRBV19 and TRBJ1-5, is DGGITQSPKYLFRKEGQNVTLSCEQNLNHDAMYWYRQDPGQGLRLIYYSQIVNDFQKGDIAEGYSVSREKKESFPLTVTSAQKNPTAFYLCASNYQAYSNQPQHFGDGTRLSIL.

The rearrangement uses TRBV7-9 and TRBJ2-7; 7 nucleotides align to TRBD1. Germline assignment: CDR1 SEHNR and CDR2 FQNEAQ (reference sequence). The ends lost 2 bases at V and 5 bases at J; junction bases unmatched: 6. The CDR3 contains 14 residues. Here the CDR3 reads CASSLTTGNHEQYF. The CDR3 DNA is TGTGCCAGCAGCTTAACGACAGGGAACCACGAGCAGTACTTC.

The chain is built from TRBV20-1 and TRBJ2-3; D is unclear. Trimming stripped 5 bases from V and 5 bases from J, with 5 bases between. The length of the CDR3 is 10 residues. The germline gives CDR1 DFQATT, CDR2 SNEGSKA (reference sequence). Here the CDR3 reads CSAHLDTQYF. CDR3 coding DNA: TGCAGTGCTCATTTAGATACGCAGTATTTT.

CDR3 nucleotides: TGTGCCAGCCGTACTGAGGCTGGAAACACCATATATTTT. It codes for CASRTEAGNTIYF. The chain has TRBV6-1 and TRBJ1-3, with D unclear. Germline-derived CDR1 and CDR2 are MNHNS and SASEGT. Trimming removed 8 bases from V and 2 bases from J, with 10 bases in between. The CDR3 is 13 amino acids.

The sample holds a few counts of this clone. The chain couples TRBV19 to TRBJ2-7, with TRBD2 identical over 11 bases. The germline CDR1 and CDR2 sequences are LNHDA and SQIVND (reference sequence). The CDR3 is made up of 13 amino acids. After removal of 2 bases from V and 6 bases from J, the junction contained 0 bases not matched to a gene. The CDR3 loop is CASSITSGSEQYF. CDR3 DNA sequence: TGTGCCAGTAGTATAACTAGCGGGAGCGAGCAGTACTTC. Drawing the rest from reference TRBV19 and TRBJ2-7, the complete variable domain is DGGITQSPKYLFRKEGQNVTLSCEQNLNHDAMYWYRQDPGQGLRLIYYSQIVNDFQKGDIAEGYSVSREKKESFPLTVTSAQKNPTAFYLCASSITSGSEQYFGPGTRLTVT.